A selection of T cell receptor beta chains follows, all from one sample in a study of OX40 agonist ivuxolimab in advanced cancers. Profiled with immunoSEQ multiplex PCR; TCRdb holds only in-frame clones, not every one. Among some 60,000 clones, roughly 89% were seen once, and the ten largest hold more than 13%. The sequenced sample was CD4+ or CD8+ T cells sorted from blood, obtained in a trial of the OX40 agonist ivuxolimab. The receptors derive from an adult with an advanced solid tumor such as melanoma, head and neck, liver or kidney cancer. The CDR3 runs from the conserved cysteine through the conserved F or W. D genes are given only for firm matches. Clone size appears in some rows only: once, few, many, or a class for an expanded clone.

. | TRBJ2-5 | TRBV5-6 | once | CASSNHPETQYF | TGTGCCAGCAGCAATCATCCCGAGACCCAGTACTTC
. | TRBJ2-2 | TRBV6-5 | . | CASSYGGLVSGELFF | TGTGCCAGCAGCTATGGGGGGCTCGTATCCGGGGAGCTGTTTTTT
. | TRBJ2-7 | TRBV6-1 | . | CASSEFWQYF | TGTGCCAGCAGTGAATTCTGGCAGTACTTC
. | TRBJ1-2 | TRBV2 | once | CAVPLSGGAGYGYTF | TGTGCCGTCCCCCTCTCTGGGGGGGCTGGCTATGGCTACACCTTC
. | TRBJ2-7 | TRBV14 | . | CASSQQSPTEQYF | TGTGCCAGCAGCCAGCAGAGCCCTACCGAGCAGTACTTC
. | TRBJ1-1 | TRBV7-8 | . | CASSLRKEAEAFF | TGTGCCAGCAGCTTAAGAAAAGAGGCTGAAGCTTTCTTT
TRBD1 | TRBJ1-1 | TRBV6-6 | . | CASSTDRVTEAFF | TGTGCCAGCAGCACCGACAGGGTGACTGAAGCTTTCTTT
. | TRBJ2-5 | TRBV5-5 | . | CASSLADNQETQYF | TGTGCCAGCAGCTTGGCCGACAACCAAGAGACCCAGTACTTC
. | TRBJ2-1 | TRBV30 | . | CAWALGAHNEQFF | TGTGCCTGGGCCTTAGGGGCCCACAATGAGCAGTTCTTC
. | TRBJ1-1 | TRBV10-1 | . | CARWLAWMNTEAFF | TGCGCCAGGTGGTTGGCGTGGATGAACACTGAAGCTTTCTTT
. | TRBJ2-7 | TRBV5-5 | . | CASSLAASQDYEQYF | TGTGCCAGCAGCTTGGCGGCTAGCCAAGACTACGAGCAGTACTTC
. | TRBJ2-2 | TRBV11-2 | . | CASSFPGTGELFF | TGTGCCAGCAGCTTCCCCGGGACCGGGGAGCTGTTTTTT
. | TRBJ2-5 | TRBV29-1 | . | CSVSLGFVETQYF | TGCAGCGTTAGTCTAGGTTTCGTGGAGACCCAGTACTTC
TRBD2 | TRBJ2-5 | TRBV7-2 | . | CASSLRGGETQYF | TGTGCCAGCAGCTTGCGGGGAGGGGAGACCCAGTACTTC
TRBD2 | TRBJ2-7 | TRBV5-4 | . | CASSPTRGRALEQYF | TGTGCCAGCAGCCCCACCCGCGGGAGGGCCCTCGAGCAGTACTTC
TRBD2 | TRBJ2-7 | TRBV27 | once | CASTSGSYEQYF | TGTGCCAGTACTAGCGGCTCCTACGAGCAGTACTTC
. | TRBJ1-2 | TRBV29-1 | . | CSVGRDYGYTF | TGCAGCGTTGGCAGGGACTATGGCTACACCTTC
TRBD1 | TRBJ1-2 | TRBV10-3 | . | CAISEITGGVGYTF | TGTGCCATCAGTGAAATAACAGGGGGCGTTGGCTACACCTTC
TRBD2 | TRBJ2-1 | TRBV9 | . | CASSVVSSGRAGNEQFF | TGTGCCAGCAGCGTAGTTAGTAGCGGGAGGGCAGGTAATGAGCAGTTCTTC
TRBD2 | TRBJ2-7 | TRBV20-1 | . | CSAGAAGGVF | TGCAGTGCAGGAGCGGCGGGAGGTGTTTTC
TRBD2 | TRBJ2-1 | TRBV27 | few | CASSLLAAVYNEQFF | TGTGCCAGCAGTTTACTAGCGGCAGTATACAATGAGCAGTTCTTC
. | TRBJ2-2 | TRBV28 | . | CASSSAELGGARELFF | TGTGCCAGCAGTTCCGCCGAGTTGGGGGGGGCGAGGGAGCTGTTTTTT
. | TRBJ1-2 | TRBV5-6 | few | CASSSSPSNYGYTF | TGTGCCAGCAGCTCCTCACCCAGCAACTATGGCTACACCTTC
. | TRBJ2-1 | TRBV2 | . | CASSERLRSSYNEQFF | TGTGCCAGCAGTGAACGACTCAGGAGCTCCTACAATGAGCAGTTCTTC
. | TRBJ1-1 | TRBV7-9 | . | CASSPRPPNTEAFF | TGTGCCAGCAGCCCGCGGCCCCCGAACACTGAAGCTTTCTTT
. | TRBJ2-1 | TRBV5-6 | . | CASSIWSRNEQFF | TGTGCCAGCAGCATATGGAGCAGGAATGAGCAGTTCTTC
. | TRBJ2-7 | TRBV5-4 | . | CASSLYGKTYEQYF | TGTGCCAGCAGCTTGTATGGAAAGACCTACGAGCAGTACTTC
TRBD1 | TRBJ1-2 | TRBV7-2 | . | CASSPSRGQAGGGYTF | TGTGCCAGCAGCCCGAGCAGAGGACAGGCCGGCGGTGGCTACACCTTC
TRBD2 | TRBJ2-2 | TRBV9 | . | CASSVGLGLALNTGELFF | TGTGCCAGCAGCGTAGGTTTGGGACTAGCGTTAAACACCGGGGAGCTGTTTTTT
. | TRBJ1-2 | TRBV7-6 | . | CASSPKGNYGYTF | TGTGCCAGCAGCCCCAAAGGGAACTATGGCTACACCTTC
. | TRBJ2-1 | TRBV9 | . | CASSTGLYNEQFF | TGTGCCAGCAGTACTGGGCTCTACAATGAGCAGTTCTTC
. | TRBJ2-3 | TRBV5-4 | . | CASRPGTSTDTQYF | TGTGCCAGCAGGCCCGGGACTAGCACAGATACGCAGTATTTT
. | TRBJ2-7 | TRBV7-2 | . | CASSLASSTSKQYF | TGTGCCAGCAGCTTAGCCTCCTCGACCTCGAAGCAGTACTTC
TRBD2 | TRBJ2-5 | TRBV9 | few | CASSVGGGTSGRKETQYF | TGTGCCAGCAGCGTAGGAGGGGGGACTAGCGGGAGGAAAGAGACCCAGTACTTC
. | TRBJ1-1 | TRBV19 | . | CASSQAMNTEAFF | TGTGCCAGTAGTCAGGCTATGAACACTGAAGCTTTCTTT
. | TRBJ1-2 | TRBV7-2 | . | CASSLYGTPTGYGYTF | TGTGCCAGCAGCTTATATGGGACACCTACGGGCTATGGCTACACCTTC
. | TRBJ1-5 | TRBV19 | . | CASKGGSSHQPQHF | TGTGCCAGTAAAGGAGGTTCCAGTCATCAGCCCCAGCATTTT
. | TRBJ1-1 | TRBV6-6 | . | CASMRSANTEAFF | TGTGCCAGCATGCGATCCGCGAACACTGAAGCTTTCTTT
TRBD2 | TRBJ2-6 | TRBV9 | . | CASSVNEREGTGANVLTF | TGTGCCAGCAGCGTAAACGAGCGGGAGGGGACCGGGGCCAACGTCCTGACTTTC
. | TRBJ1-1 | TRBV18 | . | CASSPNTEAFF | TGTGCCAGCTCACCCAACACTGAAGCTTTCTTT
TRBD2 | TRBJ2-1 | TRBV5-1 | . | CASSGIPGLAGGDEQFF | TGCGCCAGCAGCGGGATTCCGGGACTAGCGGGAGGGGATGAGCAGTTCTTC
TRBD2 | TRBJ2-1 | TRBV28 | once | CASSSSGRALNEQFF | TGTGCCAGCAGCTCTAGCGGGAGGGCCCTCAATGAGCAGTTCTTC
. | TRBJ1-2 | TRBV20-1 | . | CSARDFYGYTF | TGCAGTGCTAGAGATTTCTATGGCTACACCTTC
TRBD2 | TRBJ2-1 | TRBV11-2 | . | CASSSRSSGWRENEQFF | TGTGCCAGCAGCTCCCGATCGTCAGGGTGGCGGGAGAATGAGCAGTTCTTC
TRBD2 | TRBJ2-7 | TRBV7-9 | . | CASSLFGGDEQYF | TGTGCCAGCAGCTTATTCGGGGGGGACGAGCAGTACTTC
. | TRBJ2-5 | TRBV6-5 | . | CASRPAWDAKTQYF | TGTGCCAGCAGACCCGCATGGGACGCGAAGACCCAGTACTTC
. | TRBJ1-1 | TRBV10-3 | . | CAIRRASGTEAFF | TGTGCCATCAGGCGGGCCTCGGGCACTGAAGCTTTCTTT
. | TRBJ1-2 | TRBV7-2 | . | CASSLARSYGYTF | TGTGCCAGCAGCTTAGCGAGGAGTTATGGCTACACCTTC
TRBD1 | TRBJ1-5 | TRBV19 | . | CASTRAGQAFNQPQHF | TGTGCCAGTACCCGGGCGGGACAGGCGTTTAATCAGCCCCAGCATTTT
. | TRBJ2-1 | TRBV9 | once | CASSVAYNEQFF | TGTGCCAGCAGCGTAGCCTACAATGAGCAGTTCTTC
. | TRBJ2-4 | TRBV11-3 | once | CASSFGGDGNIQYF | TGTGCCAGCAGCTTTGGAGGGGACGGGAACATTCAGTACTTC
TRBD1 | TRBJ1-1 | TRBV11-3 | . | CASSSRSGTGTGEAFF | TGTGCCAGCAGCTCAAGGTCCGGGACAGGGACTGGGGAAGCTTTCTTT
TRBD2 | TRBJ2-1 | TRBV2 | . | CAGGASGNNEQFF | TGTGCCGGGGGGGCTAGCGGGAACAATGAGCAGTTCTTC
. | TRBJ1-3 | TRBV28 | once | CASEDSLSGNTIYF | TGTGCCAGCGAGGACAGCCTCTCTGGAAACACCATATATTTT
TRBD1 | TRBJ2-5 | TRBV11-3 | . | CASGTGAKETQYF | TGTGCCAGCGGGACAGGGGCGAAGGAGACCCAGTACTTC